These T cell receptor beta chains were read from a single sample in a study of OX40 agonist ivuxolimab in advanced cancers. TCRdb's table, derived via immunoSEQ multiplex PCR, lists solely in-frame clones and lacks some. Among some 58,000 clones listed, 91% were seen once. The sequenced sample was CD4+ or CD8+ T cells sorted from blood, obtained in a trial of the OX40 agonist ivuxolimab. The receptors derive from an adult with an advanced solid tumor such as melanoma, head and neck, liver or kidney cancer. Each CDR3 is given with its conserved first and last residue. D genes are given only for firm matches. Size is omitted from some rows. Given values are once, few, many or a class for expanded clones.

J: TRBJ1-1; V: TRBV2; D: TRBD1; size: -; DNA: TGTGCCAGCAGTGTAGACAGGGTGATTTTCTTT; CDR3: CASSVDRVIFF
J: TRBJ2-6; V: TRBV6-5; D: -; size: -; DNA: TGTGCCAGCAGTTACACCCCCTTTGGTGGGGCCAACGTCCTGACTTTC; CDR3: CASSYTPFGGANVLTF
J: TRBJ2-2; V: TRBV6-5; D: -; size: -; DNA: TGTGCCAGCAGTGAGGTCAGGAACACCGGGGAGCTGTTTTTT; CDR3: CASSEVRNTGELFF
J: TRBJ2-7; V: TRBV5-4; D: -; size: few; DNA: TGTGCCAGCAGCTTGTCTAGCGCGAGCTCCTACGAGCAGTACTTC; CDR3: CASSLSSASSYEQYF
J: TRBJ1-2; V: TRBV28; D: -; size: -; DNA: TGTGCCAGCAGTTTGAGGTTGGGAGGCTACACCTTC; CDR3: CASSLRLGGYTF
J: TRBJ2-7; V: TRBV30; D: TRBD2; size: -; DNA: TGTGCCTGGAGGGCAACTAGCGGGAGACCCTACGAGCAGTACTTC; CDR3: CAWRATSGRPYEQYF
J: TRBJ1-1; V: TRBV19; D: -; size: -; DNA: TGTGCCAGTAGTCGAGGGGCTTACACTGAAGCTTTCTTT; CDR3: CASSRGAYTEAFF
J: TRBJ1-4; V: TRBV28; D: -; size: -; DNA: TGTGCCAGCAGCTCAGGTTCCGGGAATGAAAAACTGTTTTTT; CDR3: CASSSGSGNEKLFF
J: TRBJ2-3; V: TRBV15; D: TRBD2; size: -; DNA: TGTGCCACCAGCTCCTGGACTAGCGGGGGGGCCGTGGATACGCAGTATTTT; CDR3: CATSSWTSGGAVDTQYF
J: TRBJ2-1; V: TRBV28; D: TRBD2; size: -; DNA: TGTGCCAGCAGTATAGCGGGAGACCTTCCGACCTACAATGAGCAGTTCTTC; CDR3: CASSIAGDLPTYNEQFF
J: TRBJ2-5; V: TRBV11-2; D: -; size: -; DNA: TGTGCCAGCAGCCTAGAAGAGACCCAGTACTTC; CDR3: CASSLEETQYF
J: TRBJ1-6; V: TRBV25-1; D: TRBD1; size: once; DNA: TGTGCCAGCAGTGGTGGGACAGGGGTCTCACCCCTCCACTTT; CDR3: CASSGGTGVSPLHF
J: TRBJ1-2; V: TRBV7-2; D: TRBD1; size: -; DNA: TGTGCCAGCAGCCCACTACAGGGGTTCGGCTACACCTTC; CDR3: CASSPLQGFGYTF
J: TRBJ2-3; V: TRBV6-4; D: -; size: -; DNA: TGTGCCAGCAGTGACTCCCCCGGCGATACGCAGTATTTT; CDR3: CASSDSPGDTQYF
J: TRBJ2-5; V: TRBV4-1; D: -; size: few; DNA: TGCGCCAGCAGGGCCGGTGGCGGACTAAACCAAGAGACCCAGTACTTC; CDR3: CASRAGGGLNQETQYF
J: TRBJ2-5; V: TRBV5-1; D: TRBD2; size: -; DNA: TGCGCCAGCAGCTTGGTTGGTGGGAGCGGGAGTCCGTGGGAGACCCAGTACTTC; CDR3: CASSLVGGSGSPWETQYF
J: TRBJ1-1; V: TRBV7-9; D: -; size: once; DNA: TGTGCCAGCAGCTTAGCGAAGTTCGCTCAGAACACTGAAGCTTTCTTT; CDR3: CASSLAKFAQNTEAFF
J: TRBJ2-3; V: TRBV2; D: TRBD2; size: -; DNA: TGTGCCAGCAGTAGCGGGAGTTGGATCACAGATACGCAGTATTTT; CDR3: CASSSGSWITDTQYF
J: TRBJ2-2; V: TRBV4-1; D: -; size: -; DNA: TGCGCCAGCAGCCGGGAATACTTCGGGGAGCTGTTTTTT; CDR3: CASSREYFGELFF
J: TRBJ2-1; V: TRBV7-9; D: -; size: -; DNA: TGTGCCAGCAGCTTAATCGGTGGTCTCTACAATGAGCAGTTCTTC; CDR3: CASSLIGGLYNEQFF
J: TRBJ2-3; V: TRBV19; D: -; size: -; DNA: TGTGCCAGTAGACCCAGCATTCTAAGGGCAGATACGCAGTATTTT; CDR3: CASRPSILRADTQYF
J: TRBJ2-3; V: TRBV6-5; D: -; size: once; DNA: TGTGCCAGCGGGGGGATTAGCACAGATACGCAGTATTTT; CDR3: CASGGISTDTQYF
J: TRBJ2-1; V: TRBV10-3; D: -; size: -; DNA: TGTGCCATCAGTGAGTCGAGTACGATCTACAATGAGCAGTTCTTC; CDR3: CAISESSTIYNEQFF
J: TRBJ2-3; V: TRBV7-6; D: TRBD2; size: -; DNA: TGTGCCAGCAGCGCCCGGACTAGCGGGAGCACAGATACGCAGTATTTT; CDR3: CASSARTSGSTDTQYF
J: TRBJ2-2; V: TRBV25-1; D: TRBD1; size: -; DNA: TGTGCCAGCAGTGAGACAGGGCCCACCGGGGAGCTGTTTTTT; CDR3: CASSETGPTGELFF
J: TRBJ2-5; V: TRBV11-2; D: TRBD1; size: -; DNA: TGTGCCAGCAGCTTAGCGGGACAGGGGGCGGGGGAGACCCAGTACTTC; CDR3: CASSLAGQGAGETQYF
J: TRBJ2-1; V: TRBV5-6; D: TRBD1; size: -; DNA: TGTGCCAGCAGCGGCACTGGGGACAGGGAGGGGAATGAGCAGTTCTTC; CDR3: CASSGTGDREGNEQFF
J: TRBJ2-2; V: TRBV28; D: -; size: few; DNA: TGTGCCAGCAGTTTAGCGGGGGCCAGAGGGGAGCTGTTTTTT; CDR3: CASSLAGARGELFF
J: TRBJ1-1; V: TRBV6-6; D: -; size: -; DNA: TGTGCCAGCAGTTACACGGGGGTGGAAGCTTTCTTT; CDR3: CASSYTGVEAFF
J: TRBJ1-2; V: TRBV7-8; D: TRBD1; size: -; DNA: TGTGCCAGCAGCTTCGGGACAGGGGGAGAAGATGGCTACACCTTC; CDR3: CASSFGTGGEDGYTF
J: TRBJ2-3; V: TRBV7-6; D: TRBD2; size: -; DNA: TGTGCCAGCAGCTTAGGGACTAGCGGGGGGGCCACAGATACGCAGTATTTT; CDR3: CASSLGTSGGATDTQYF
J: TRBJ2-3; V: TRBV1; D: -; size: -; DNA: TGCACCAGCAGCCAGCCCAGGGACTACACAGGCACAGATACGCAGTATTTT; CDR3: CTSSQPRDYTGTDTQYF
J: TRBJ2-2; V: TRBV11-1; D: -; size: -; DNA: TGTGCCAGCAGCCTTTACGGGAACACCGGGGAGCTGTTTTTT; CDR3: CASSLYGNTGELFF
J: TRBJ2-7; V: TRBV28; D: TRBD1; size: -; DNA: TGTGCCAGCAGCCACCGAGGGACAGGCCGCTCCTACGAGCAGTACTTC; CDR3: CASSHRGTGRSYEQYF
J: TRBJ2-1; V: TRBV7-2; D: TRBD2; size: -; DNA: TGTGCCAGCAGCTCTACTAGCGGAGACTACAATGAGCAGTTCTTC; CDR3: CASSSTSGDYNEQFF
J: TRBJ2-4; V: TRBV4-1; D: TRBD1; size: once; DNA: TGCGCCAGCAGCCAAGGACAGGGGGCTTACATTCAGTACTTC; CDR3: CASSQGQGAYIQYF
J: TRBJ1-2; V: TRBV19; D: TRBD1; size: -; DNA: TGTGCCAGTACAGGGCCGGGACAGCGCTATGGCTACACCTTC; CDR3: CASTGPGQRYGYTF